These T cell receptor beta chains were read from a single sample in a study of beta chain features in type 1 diabetes. Some clones are missing from TCRdb's copy, which holds only in-frame ones; the method was immunoSEQ multiplex PCR. The profile covers around 310,000 clones, with roughly 14% appearing a single time and about 0.015% taken by the ten largest. The sequenced sample was naive CD4+ T cells from blood. These receptors came from a woman in her late teens or twenties with type 1 diabetes. The CDR3 runs from the conserved cysteine through the conserved F or W. The D gene is left open where the match is weak. Clone size is given for some rows only: seen once, a few or many times, or a class if the clone is expanded.

v_gene	abundance	d_gene	j_gene	CDR3aa	CDR3nt
TRBV18	.	.	TRBJ1-1	CASSPIENTEAFF	TGTGCCAGCTCACCAATAGAGAACACTGAAGCTTTCTTT
TRBV30	few	.	TRBJ2-3	CAWSVLLDTQYF	TGTGCCTGGAGTGTACTCTTAGATACGCAGTATTTT
TRBV11-3	few	.	TRBJ2-2	CASSKGLSFGELFF	TGTGCCAGCAGCAAGGGACTTTCTTTCGGGGAGCTGTTTTTT
TRBV5-1	few	TRBD1	TRBJ2-3	CASSPGDRESTDTQYF	TGCGCCAGCAGCCCAGGGGACAGGGAGAGCACAGATACGCAGTATTTT
TRBV2	few	.	TRBJ1-1	CASIIQVNTEAFF	TGTGCCAGCATCATACAGGTGAACACTGAAGCTTTCTTT
TRBV30	.	.	TRBJ1-2	CAWSPVYGYTF	TGTGCCTGGAGTCCGGTCTATGGCTACACCTTC
TRBV27	.	.	TRBJ1-1	CASSLSRDTEAFF	TGTGCCAGCAGTTTATCCCGGGACACTGAAGCTTTCTTT
TRBV11-2	few	.	TRBJ2-2	CASSPQGLNTGELFF	TGTGCCAGCAGCCCACAGGGATTGAACACCGGGGAGCTGTTTTTT
TRBV19	.	.	TRBJ2-7	CASNRDGGVPYEQYF	TGTGCCAGTAACCGCGATGGAGGGGTACCTTACGAGCAGTACTTC
TRBV30	few	.	TRBJ2-1	CAWSSPNEQFF	TGTGCCTGGAGTTCTCCGAATGAGCAGTTCTTC
TRBV7-3	.	.	TRBJ2-1	CASSPSTGAYNEQFF	TGTGCCAGCAGCCCCTCAACGGGAGCCTACAATGAGCAGTTCTTC
TRBV30	many	.	TRBJ2-1	CAWAINEQFF	TGTGCCTGGGCTATCAATGAGCAGTTCTTC
TRBV11-2	.	.	TRBJ2-7	CASSLEGGSEQYF	TGTGCCAGCAGCTTAGAAGGGGGATCCGAGCAGTACTTC
TRBV2	.	TRBD2	TRBJ2-7	CASSGGLAGPEQYF	TGTGCCAGCAGTGGAGGACTAGCGGGACCCGAGCAGTACTTC
TRBV5-1	few	TRBD1	TRBJ2-7	CASSPGQGVFGEQYF	TGCGCCAGCAGCCCCGGACAGGGAGTTTTTGGCGAGCAGTACTTC
TRBV15	few	TRBD2	TRBJ2-1	CATSRGGQRENNEQFF	TGTGCCACCAGCAGAGGTGGCCAGCGGGAGAACAATGAGCAGTTCTTC
TRBV2	.	.	TRBJ1-5	CATTGSLGGQPQHF	TGTGCCACGACAGGTTCCCTCGGCGGTCAGCCCCAGCATTTT
TRBV7-2	.	.	TRBJ2-6	CASSLASSGANVLTF	TGTGCCAGCAGCTTGGCCTCCTCTGGGGCCAACGTCCTGACTTTC
TRBV11-3	few	TRBD2	TRBJ2-1	CASSLREGSDEQFF	TGTGCCAGCAGCTTAAGGGAGGGAAGCGATGAGCAGTTCTTC
TRBV28	few	TRBD1	TRBJ2-7	CATSGQPLDEQYF	TGTGCCACCTCGGGACAGCCTCTCGACGAGCAGTACTTC
TRBV6-6	few	TRBD2	TRBJ2-5	CASSTQLAMRETQYF	TGTGCCAGCAGTACGCAACTAGCGATGAGGGAGACCCAGTACTTC
TRBV5-1	.	.	TRBJ2-5	CASSLGTTQETQYF	TGCGCCAGCAGCTTAGGGACAACTCAAGAGACCCAGTACTTC
TRBV7-9	few	TRBD2	TRBJ2-1	CASSLATSLFSHEQFF	TGTGCCAGCAGCTTAGCGACTAGCTTGTTTTCCCATGAGCAGTTCTTC
TRBV5-1	few	TRBD2	TRBJ2-3	CASSLTSGDKGDTQYF	TGCGCCAGCAGCTTGACTAGCGGGGATAAGGGAGATACGCAGTATTTT
TRBV12-5	.	TRBD2	TRBJ2-3	CASLAGLSTDTQYF	TGTGCTAGTCTAGCGGGATTGAGCACAGATACGCAGTATTTT
TRBV30	.	.	TRBJ1-2	CAWISYRGYGYTF	TGTGCCTGGATATCCTATCGGGGCTATGGCTACACCTTC
TRBV5-6	.	.	TRBJ1-1	CASSFVQGTEAFF	TGTGCCAGCAGCTTTGTCCAGGGAACTGAAGCTTTCTTT
TRBV4-3	once	TRBD1	TRBJ1-1	CASSQGSGGGTEAFF	TGCGCCAGCAGCCAGGGTTCAGGGGGCGGAACTGAAGCTTTCTTT
TRBV28	few	.	TRBJ2-4	CASSLGGAFAKNIQYF	TGTGCCAGCAGCCTAGGCGGTGCCTTTGCCAAAAACATTCAGTACTTC